This T cell receptor (beta chain) was sequenced during a study of HIV-infected children after antiretroviral therapy interruption (dated by TCRdb to the late 2010s). Regarding the complete study: Eight children, all with CD4+ count above 500 and viral load below 50 copies/ml, were included, of whom four were on planned treatment interruption and four were on continuous treatment. Alongside measurements of thymic output, TCR repertoires of children on planned treatment interruption were compared with TCR repertoires of children on continuous antiretroviral treatment. For the continuous-treatment arm, samples from the corresponding weeks 0, 48 and 150 were analyzed. Median age was roughly 10 years in the interruption group and around 8 years in the continuous treatment group. Recorded exposure to EBV and CMV was present in most of the participating children. For the interruption arm, samples were taken at week 0, at week 12, at the end of interruption (week 24 or 48), and roughly 3 years after the study ended.

Interpreted using the paper, the treatment or condition label stands for: PENTA 11 planned treatment interruption arm or continuous ART arm. Children from the United Kingdom aged 2 to 15 years who had been given at least three-drug ART for at least 24 weeks were enrolled as participants. Cryopreserved PBMCs with at least 5 million viable cells were required; a few candidate patients were excluded for low viable PBMC yield. Naive CD4+ CD45RA+ CD45RO- T cells were FACS-sorted from thawed PBMCs on a FACSAria III cell sorter. After sorting, cells were fixed, and RNA was extracted with the RNeasy FFPE kit and then with the RNeasy Micro kit. General conclusions and limits of the study: An increase in the naive CD4+ Gini coefficient was observed by the end of treatment interruption, suggesting clonal expansion, and a return to baseline was observed by 3 years. Minor non-naive CD45RA+ populations such as EMRA or stem memory cells might have been included among the sorted CD45RA+ naive cells. The low number of patients is a limitation and the data should be interpreted with caution. For naive CD4+ repertoires of PTI patients, CDR3 sharing between time points dropped once interruption began, while many sequences were shared between the end of interruption and 3 years later.

This clonotype was counted many times. It has no known antigen specificity. Base-call qualities are not available, and no considerably larger clone is one nucleotide away. The receptor library was made with 3' RACE. TCR libraries were built from RNA using a 3' RACE protocol with unique molecular identifiers to correct PCR amplification bias. As many as 12 amplicon libraries were pooled and then sequenced on an Illumina MiSeq using v2 2x250 paired-end chemistry. In the original analysis: Reads were processed with Decombinator for assignment of V and J genes and CDR3, and barcode-based correction of errors and PCR bias was applied. Before Gini coefficients were calculated with the R ineq package, the repertoires were subsampled to the same depth. Three approaches were used to assess CDR3 similarity: GLIPH, Hamming distance and a shared triplet metric. TCRdb trimmed public reads at Q25 via fastp, called clones via MiXCR and kept in-frame beta chains. Each CDR3 protein gets just one entry, which takes the most common genes and DNA from the rows behind it. The V and J calls reflect TCRdb's pipeline rather than the authors' work. In all, the sample holds about 89,000 distinct CDR3 sequences, and roughly 6.7% of those were seen once. Jointly, the top ten make up around 1.1% of the sample.

Looking up the germline V gene yields CDR1 MNHNS and CDR2 SASEGT. CDR3 length: 14 amino acids, cysteine to phenylalanine. The only DNA kept is the CDR3, 42 bases in frame from the first base. Germline trimming: 4 bases from V, 2 bases from J; junction bases outside gene matches: 2. The sequence derives from a pool of human donors with HIV. This sequence uses TRBV6-1 and TRBJ2-5; a stretch of 9 junction bases matches TRBD1. Specimen: CD45RA+ CD4+ T cells from PBMCs, pooled from several time points, collected from a donor given antiretroviral therapy, either interrupted or continuous. The sample's cell subset or site label is to be understood as: naive CD4+ CD45RA+ CD45RO- T cells. The sequence in DNA is TGTGCCAGCAGTGCCGGACAGGGGCAAGAGACCCAGTACTTC. Translated, this is CASSAGQGQETQYF.